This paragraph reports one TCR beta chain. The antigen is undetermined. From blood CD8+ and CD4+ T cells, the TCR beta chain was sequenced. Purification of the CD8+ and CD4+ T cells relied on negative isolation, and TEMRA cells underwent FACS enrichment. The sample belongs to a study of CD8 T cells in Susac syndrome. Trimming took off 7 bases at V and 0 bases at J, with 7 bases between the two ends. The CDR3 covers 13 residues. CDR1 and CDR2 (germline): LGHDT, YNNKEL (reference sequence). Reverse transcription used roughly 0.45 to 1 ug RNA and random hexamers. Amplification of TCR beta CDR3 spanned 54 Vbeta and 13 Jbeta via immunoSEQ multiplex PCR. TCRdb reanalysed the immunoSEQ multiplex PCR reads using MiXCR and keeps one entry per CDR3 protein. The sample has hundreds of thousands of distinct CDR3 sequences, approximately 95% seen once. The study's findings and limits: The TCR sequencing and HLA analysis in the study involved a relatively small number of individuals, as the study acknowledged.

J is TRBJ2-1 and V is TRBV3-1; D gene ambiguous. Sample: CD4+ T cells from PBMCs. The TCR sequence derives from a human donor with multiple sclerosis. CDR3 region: CASTTGSYNEQFF. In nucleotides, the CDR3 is TGTGCCAGCACAACGGGCTCCTACAATGAGCAGTTCTTC.